These 17 T cell receptor beta chains share one sample of origin, sequenced in a study of HIV-infected patients and healthy controls. The repertoire came from unfractionated whole blood and reflected all unsorted peripheral T cells. Approximately 500 ng RNA was reverse transcribed with alpha and beta constant-region primers. Using multiplexing indices, alpha and beta chain libraries were generated apart by chain-specific third strand synthesis. TCRdb re-analysed the 5' RACE reads in MiXCR, keeping a single row per CDR3 protein. The sample has roughly 18,000 distinct CDR3 sequences, over 9% seen once; the top ten hold around 10%. Material for sequencing was blood. The receptor set was obtained from an adult in good health.

This clonotype showed up many times. This sequence joins TRBV4-2 and TRBJ2-1, with D perhaps TRBD2 (6 bases). The CDR3 loop spans 14 amino acids. From germline, CDR1 is LGHNA and CDR2 YNFKEQ. V dropped 5 bases and J dropped 9 bases, with 17 bases sitting between them. The CDR3 nucleotides are TGTGCCAGCAGCTCAAGCGGGCTAGAAGGTGAGCAGTTCTTC. Amino acid sequence: CASSSSGLEGEQFF.

The count of this clonotype is one. This chain links TRBV14 with TRBJ1-6; D is ambiguous. There are 12 residues in the CDR3. Germline V lookup: CDR1 SGHDN, CDR2 FVKESK. V was pared by 0 bases and J by 9 bases, with 3 bases between. The CDR3 spells CASSQDISPLHF. CDR3 coding DNA: TGTGCCAGCAGCCAAGACATTTCACCCCTCCACTTT.

The genes are TRBV20-1 and TRBJ1-5, with a possible D match to TRBD1 (6 bases). The CDR3 runs 13 residues. Trimming stripped 1 base from V and 5 bases from J, with 9 bases between. Germline V gene data show CDR1 as DFQATT and CDR2 as SNEGSKA (reference sequence). The CDR3 nucleotides are TGCAGTGCTAGAGTGTCAGGGGATCAGCCCCAGCATTTT. Its translation: CSARVSGDQPQHF.

This clonotype was recorded many times. CDR3 sequence: CASSSFLGLAGTGELFF. DNA of the CDR3: TGCGCCAGCAGCTCCTTCTTGGGGCTGGCTGGCACCGGGGAGCTGTTTTTT. This chain joins TRBV5-1 and TRBJ2-2, with D perhaps TRBD1 (5 bases). V gave up 3 bases and J gave up 4 bases, with 19 bases separating them. Germline V CDR1 and CDR2: SGHRS, YFSETQ. The CDR3 sequence is 17 residues long.

The chain combines TRBV30 with TRBJ2-7, with D perhaps being TRBD1 or TRBD2 (6 bases each). This CDR3 region has 13 residues. V gave up 4 bases and J gave up 5 bases, with 15 bases separating them. From germline, CDR1 is GTSNPN and CDR2 SVGIG (reference sequence). The CDR3 sequence is CAWNWGAPHEQYF. In nucleotides, the CDR3 is TGTGCCTGGAACTGGGGGGCGCCCCACGAGCAGTACTTC.

In this sample, this clonotype turned up a few times. The chain uses TRBV28 and TRBJ2-3, with TRBD2 matching over 9 bases. The CDR3 has 16 amino acids. V was pared by 0 bases and J by 1 base, with 2 bases of the junction left unmatched. Germline V gives CDR1 MDHEN, CDR2 SYDVKM. CDR3 loop: CASSLWASGGTDTQYF. CDR3 bases: TGTGCCAGCAGTTTATGGGCTAGCGGGGGCACAGATACGCAGTATTTT.

This clonotype was picked up many times. This chain uses TRBV7-2 with TRBJ2-1, with D possibly being TRBD2 (5 bases). The V end lost 1 base, the J end lost 4 bases, and 8 bases lay between the germline ends. The CDR3 loop spans 14 amino acids. Germline lookup yields CDR1 SGHTA and CDR2 FQGNSA. The CDR3 sequence: CASSLGTGYNEQFF. The CDR3 region has the DNA TGTGCCAGCAGCTTAGGGACGGGGTACAATGAGCAGTTCTTC. Variable domain in full (rest from reference TRBV7-2 and TRBJ2-1): GAGVSQSPSNKVTEKGKDVELRCDPISGHTALYWYRQSLGQGLEFLIYFQGNSAPDKSGLPSDRFSAERTGGSVSTLTIQRTQQEDSAVYLCASSLGTGYNEQFFGPGTRLTVL.

This clonotype has a handful of counts. J is TRBJ2-1 and V is TRBV18, with D perhaps TRBD1 (6 bases). Germline lookup yields CDR1 KGHSH and CDR2 LQKENI. Trimming left V 4 bases short and J 4 bases short, with 8 bases between. The CDR3 covers 13 residues. Here the CDR3 reads CASSRDTYNEQFF. The CDR3 coding sequence is TGTGCCAGCTCACGGGACACTTACAATGAGCAGTTCTTC.

This clonotype counts as medium-sized. This chain joins TRBV4-3 and TRBJ1-3; no definite D call. Trimming removed 2 bases from V and 2 bases from J, with 10 bases in between. From germline, CDR1 is LGHNA and CDR2 YSLEER. The CDR3 sequence is 15 residues long. Here the CDR3 DNA reads TGCGCCAGCAGCCAATTGGAGGGAACTGGAAACACCATATATTTT. It codes for CASSQLEGTGNTIYF.

By share of the sample, this clonotype is medium-sized. CDR3 loop: CASRDREGEKLFF. The DNA of the CDR3 is TGTGCCAGCAGGGACAGGGAAGGTGAAAAACTGTTTTTT. The V and J genes are TRBV6-1 and TRBJ1-4, with 8 bases matching TRBD1. With 6 bases clipped from V and 7 bases from J, the junction kept 4 bases outside the gene matches. The CDR3 is made up of 13 amino acids. Germline lookup yields CDR1 MNHNS and CDR2 SASEGT.

This clonotype was detected ten times or more. The chain uses TRBV10-3 and TRBJ1-1; tentatively, D is TRBD1 (5 bases). The CDR3 runs 13 residues. Germline CDR1 is ENHRY and CDR2 is SYGVKD. The ends were cut back, 6 bases at V and 5 bases at J, with 13 bases in the middle. The CDR3 coding sequence is TGTGCCATCAGGGGGGATCCGGGGACTGAAGCTTTCTTT. Translated, it gives CAIRGDPGTEAFF.

By share, this clonotype ranks as medium-sized (0.01 to 0.1%). The gene calls are TRBV20-1 and TRBJ2-3; the match to TRBD2 covers 8 bases. This CDR3 comprises 16 residues. The trim removed 2 bases at V and 2 bases at J, leaving 9 bases unmatched. Germline V gives CDR1 DFQATT, CDR2 SNEGSKA (reference sequence). The DNA for the CDR3 is TGCAGTGCTAGATCGATTACTAGCGGCCCCACAGATACGCAGTATTTT. This codes for CSARSITSGPTDTQYF.

Relative to its sample, this clonotype is medium-sized. The gene calls are TRBV27 and TRBJ1-3; D is undetermined. CDR1 and CDR2 from the germline V gene are MNHEY and SMNVEV (reference sequence). V was shortened by 5 bases and J by 5 bases, with 13 bases between the two germline ends. The CDR3 spans 14 residues. CDR3 nucleotides: TGTGCCAGCAGTGGGCAGAGCTCGAGAAACACCATATATTTT. This sequence encodes CASSGQSSRNTIYF.

This clonotype was found many times. The chain has TRBV5-4 and TRBJ1-5, with a weak D call TRBD1 (5 bases). V was trimmed by 0 bases and J by 9 bases, leaving 16 bases between them. Per the germline V gene, CDR1 is SGHNT and CDR2 is YYREEE (reference sequence). This CDR3 is built from 15 residues. CDR3 bases: TGTGCCAGCAGCTTGGACGCAGGTGGGGGGGGGCCCCAGCATTTT. Translating it yields CASSLDAGGGGPQHF.

The gene calls are TRBV20-1 and TRBJ1-4; 7 nucleotides match TRBD1. This CDR3 comprises 13 residues. The ends lost 6 bases at V and 3 bases at J; junction bases unmatched: 4. Per the germline V gene, CDR1 is DFQATT and CDR2 is SNEGSKA (reference sequence). The CDR3 nucleotides read TGCAGTGCCAACAGGGGTCCTAATGAAAAACTGTTTTTT. It specifies CSANRGPNEKLFF.

Sample share makes this clonotype medium-sized. This rearrangement joins TRBV5-6 to TRBJ1-4, with unresolved D. In germline, CDR1 is SGHDT, CDR2 YYEEEE. Trimming removed 1 base at V and 0 bases at J, with 7 bases between. The CDR3 has 15 residues. In nucleotides, the CDR3 is TGTGCCAGCAGCTTGCTTGGTGCAACTAATGAAAAACTGTTTTTT. Its protein is CASSLLGATNEKLFF.

This clonotype was picked up many times. The chain links TRBV4-1 to TRBJ2-1; a weak D match, TRBD2 (6 bases). The germline gives CDR1 MGHRA, CDR2 YSYEKL. V was clipped by 7 bases and J by 7 bases, with 17 bases between them. The CDR3 length is 14 residues. As DNA, the CDR3 is TGCGCCAGCACCCGCGGGGCCGGTGCGAATGAGCAGTTCTTC. It codes for CASTRGAGANEQFF.